These 20 T cell receptor beta chains came from one sample sequenced in a study of technical replicates of blood from several donors. Data came from immunoSEQ multiplex PCR; TCRdb stores just in-frame clones and leaves some out. The sample gives about 73,000 clones, 90% of which show up once; under 5.5% is in the top ten. Sequencing used PBMCs. The receptor source for this set is a human donor in good health. Some clones in this sample may be carry-over from other donors' samples.

The CDR3 sequence: CVQRGSYEQYF. CDR3 sequence (DNA): TGTGTCCAGCGGGGCTCCTACGAGCAGTACTTC. The chain uses TRBV7-2 and TRBJ2-7, with 7 bases matching TRBD2. In germline, CDR1 is SGHTA, CDR2 FQGNSA. The CDR3 has 11 amino acids.

The chain carries TRBV30 and TRBJ2-1; 11 nucleotides align to TRBD2. Germline-derived CDR1 and CDR2 are GTSNPN and SVGIG (reference sequence). The CDR3 length is 14 residues. Losses at the gene ends were 4 bases for V and 8 bases for J; bases not matched to a gene: 7. The CDR3 protein is CAWTTSGRLDEQFF. The CDR3 DNA reads as TGTGCCTGGACAACTAGCGGGAGACTTGATGAGCAGTTCTTC. The entire variable domain, with the rest obtained from reference TRBV30 and TRBJ2-1, is as follows: SQTIHQWPATLVQPVGSPLSLECTVEGTSNPNLYWYRQAAGRGLQLLFYSVGIGQISSEVPQNLSASRPQDRQFILSSKKLLLSDSGFYLCAWTTSGRLDEQFFGPGTRLTVL.

In its sample, this clone was seen a few times. The chain links TRBV7-3 to TRBJ2-3, with 8 bases fitting TRBD2. This CDR3 is 16 amino acids long. The germline CDR1 and CDR2 sequences are SGHTA and FQGTGA. The V and J ends lost 5 bases and 2 bases, in that order; junction bases with no gene match: 9. For the CDR3, the DNA is TGTGCCAGCAGCATCCGAGTAGCGGGAAACACAGATACGCAGTATTTT. This codes for CASSIRVAGNTDTQYF.

This clone turned up a few times. V and J are TRBV6-1 and TRBJ1-1; D remains unclear. This CDR3 is 11 amino acids long. CDR1 is MNHNS, CDR2 SASEGT, per germline. With 7 bases removed from V and 2 bases from J, the gap between germline ends came to 5 bases. CDR3 amino acids: CASIYNTEAFF. CDR3 sequence (DNA): TGTGCCAGCATTTATAACACTGAAGCTTTCTTT.

V usage is TRBV7-3 and J usage is TRBJ2-5; 12 nucleotides align to TRBD1. Trimming cost V 4 bases and J 1 base; bases outside gene matches: 16. From germline, CDR1 is SGHTA and CDR2 FQGTGA. The CDR3 extends over 20 amino acids. In DNA form, the CDR3 reads TGTGCCAGCAGCTCCACAGAAGGGACAGGGGGCGAATGCACCCAAGAGACCCAGTACTTC. Translation gives CASSSTEGTGGECTQETQYF.

The CDR3 region is CARRQTGTTDQPQHF. The CDR3 DNA is TGTGCCAGAAGACAAACCGGGACAACAGATCAGCCCCAGCATTTT. The chain uses TRBV5-3 and TRBJ1-5; D may be TRBD1 (6 bases). TRBV5-3 belongs to the ORF category, with a function that is uncertain. The ends were cut back, 5 bases at V and 5 bases at J, with 17 bases in the middle. The length of the CDR3 is 15 residues.

The V and J genes are TRBV19 and TRBJ1-5; tentatively, D is TRBD1 (6 bases). The CDR3 length is 15 residues. Trimming stripped 5 bases from V and 0 bases from J, with 11 bases between. The V gene's germline CDR1 is LNHDA and CDR2 SQIVND (reference sequence). The CDR3 loop reads CASSSDSYSNQPQHF. CDR3 in DNA: TGTGCCAGTAGTTCGGACAGTTATAGCAATCAGCCCCAGCATTTT.

This chain uses TRBV6-1 with TRBJ2-5; the match to TRBD2 covers 8 bases. Germline V CDR1 and CDR2: MNHNS, SASEGT. The V and J ends lost 4 bases and 0 bases, in that order; junction bases with no gene match: 4. The CDR3 runs 15 residues. In DNA form, the CDR3 reads TGTGCCAGCAGTGGAGGCGGGAGGCACCAAGAGACCCAGTACTTC. It specifies CASSGGGRHQETQYF.

V and J are TRBV7-2 and TRBJ1-2; no clear D. The germline V gene encodes CDR1 SGHTA and CDR2 FQGNSA. The V end was cut by 7 bases, the J end by 4 bases, with 25 bases between. CDR3 length: 17 amino acids. CDR3 sequence: CASTNSGRRGDGYGYTF. The CDR3, as DNA: TGTGCCAGCACTAACAGCGGCAGGCGCGGTGATGGCTATGGCTACACCTTC.

The chain uses TRBV27 and TRBJ2-1; no definite D call. V was trimmed by 3 bases and J by 6 bases, leaving 12 bases between them. This CDR3 has 14 residues. Germline V CDR1 and CDR2: MNHEY, SMNVEV (reference sequence). The CDR3 here is CASSLVMEINEQFF. The CDR3 DNA sequence: TGTGCCAGCAGTTTGGTAATGGAGATCAATGAGCAGTTCTTC.

The chain couples TRBV19 to TRBJ2-2; D possibly corresponds to TRBD1 (6 bases). CDR1 and CDR2 from the germline V gene are LNHDA and SQIVND (reference sequence). This CDR3 contains 16 residues. V was clipped by 4 bases and J by 4 bases, with 16 bases between them. CDR3 in amino acids: CASSTDRRASTGELFF. DNA of the CDR3: TGTGCCAGTAGTACCGACAGGCGGGCCTCCACCGGGGAGCTGTTTTTT.

CDR3 protein: CASSPSAGRETQYF. In DNA, the CDR3 is TGCGCCAGCAGCCCCTCAGCGGGACGTGAGACCCAGTACTTC. The rearrangement joins TRBV5-1 to TRBJ2-5; 7 bases line up with TRBD2. Germline loops: CDR1 SGHRS, CDR2 YFSETQ. CDR3 length: 14 amino acids. V lost 4 bases to trimming and J lost 5 bases; unmatched junction nucleotides: 8.

V usage is TRBV19 and J usage is TRBJ2-4; D might be TRBD2 (7 bases). The V end was cut by 7 bases, the J end by 8 bases, with 18 bases between. CDR3 length equals 14 residues. Germline CDR1 and CDR2: LNHDA and SQIVND (reference sequence). The CDR3 sequence is CASTPRGGLDIQYF. CDR3 coding DNA: TGTGCCAGTACCCCTAGGGGGGGCCTCGACATTCAGTACTTC. Using reference TRBV19 and TRBJ2-4 for the parts outside the CDR3, the full variable domain is DGGITQSPKYLFRKEGQNVTLSCEQNLNHDAMYWYRQDPGQGLRLIYYSQIVNDFQKGDIAEGYSVSREKKESFPLTVTSAQKNPTAFYLCASTPRGGLDIQYFGAGTRLSVL.

There are a few counts of this clone. V and J are TRBV6-6 and TRBJ2-1, with D hard to call. V was cut by 5 bases and J by 0 bases, with 11 bases left in between. This CDR3 spans 15 amino acids. The germline V gene encodes CDR1 MNHNY and CDR2 SVGAGI (reference sequence). The CDR3 DNA is TGTGCCAGCAGTCTCGACAAGAGCTCCTACAATGAGCAGTTCTTC. The encoded protein is CASSLDKSSYNEQFF.

The chain recombines TRBV4-1 with TRBJ2-4; 8 bases are shared with TRBD2. There are 17 residues in the CDR3. Trimming took 0 bases from V and 8 from J; bases not matched to a gene: 12. The germline CDR1 and CDR2 sequences are MGHRA and YSYEKL. Here the CDR3 DNA reads TGCGCCAGCAGCCAAGATCTGCGGGGGGCTAGCTGGGACATTCAGTACTTC. Its protein product is CASSQDLRGASWDIQYF.

The chain recombines TRBV28 with TRBJ2-1; D not resolved. The germline V gene encodes CDR1 MDHEN and CDR2 SYDVKM. The CDR3 runs to 11 residues. V shed 6 bases and J shed 8 bases, with 8 bases lying between them. For the CDR3, the DNA is TGTGCCAGCAGCTACTTAGATGAGCAGTTCTTC. It specifies CASSYLDEQFF.

The chain is built from TRBV19 and TRBJ1-6; maybe TRBD1 (6 bases). This CDR3 has 17 amino acids. V was trimmed by 0 bases and J by 6 bases, leaving 15 bases between them. Germline values: CDR1 LNHDA, CDR2 SQIVND (reference sequence). The CDR3, as DNA: TGTGCCAGTAGTATAGATCCCAGCGGCAGGGGTAATTCACCCCTCCACTTT. Encoded protein: CASSIDPSGRGNSPLHF.

This clone was seen a single time. V usage is TRBV4-2 and J usage is TRBJ1-6; D not resolved. Germline V gene lookup returns CDR1 LGHNA and CDR2 YNFKEQ. The CDR3 consists of 15 residues. Trimming cost V 1 base and J 8 bases, with 12 bases left between them. The CDR3 DNA is TGTGCCAGCAGCCAAGTAGTCGAACGGGATTCACCCCTCCACTTT. It codes for CASSQVVERDSPLHF.

This chain links TRBV19 with TRBJ2-7, with 8 bases that match TRBD2. This CDR3 region has 14 residues. Germline loops: CDR1 LNHDA, CDR2 SQIVND (reference sequence). Losses at the gene ends were 4 bases for V and 4 bases for J; bases not matched to a gene: 6. The CDR3 DNA reads as TGTGCCAGTAGTAAGACTAGCGATGAGTACGAGCAGTACTTC. This codes for CASSKTSDEYEQYF.

V and J are TRBV4-1 and TRBJ2-2; 8 bases line up with TRBD2. Trimming removed 0 bases from V and 1 base from J; junction bases left unmatched: 4. The CDR3 is 17 residues long. Germline CDR1 and CDR2: MGHRA and YSYEKL. The CDR3 bases are TGCGCCAGCAGCCAAGATAGGGCGGGGGGGAACACCGGGGAGCTGTTTTTT. This codes for CASSQDRAGGNTGELFF.